These 26 T cell receptor beta chains originate from one sample sequenced in a study of T cell repertoires in cytomegalovirus infection. TCRdb reprocessed the reads with MiXCR, giving one entry per CDR3 protein. The sample has 290,000 or so distinct CDR3 sequences; approximately 10% are singletons. Material for sequencing was PBMCs. These receptors originate from a human donor in good health (CMV status not recorded). Some clones in this sample may be carry-over from other donors' samples.

This chain connects TRBV5-6 to TRBJ1-1; 11 nucleotides agree with TRBD1. V was pared by 3 bases and J by 6 bases, with 1 base of the junction left unmatched. The CDR3 runs to 13 residues. Germline values: CDR1 SGHDT, CDR2 YYEEEE. CDR3 nucleotide sequence: TGTGCCAGCAGCTCGGACAGGGGGCCTGAAGCTTTCTTT. Protein: CASSSDRGPEAFF.

This clonotype was detected ten times or more. The chain recombines TRBV20-1 with TRBJ1-4; tentative D call: TRBD1 (5 bases). The V end was cut by 2 bases, the J end by 0 bases, with 7 bases between. Germline V gene data show CDR1 as DFQATT and CDR2 as SNEGSKA (reference sequence). This CDR3 is built from 14 residues. CDR3 region: CSARKQATNEKLFF. The CDR3 nucleotides read TGCAGTGCTAGAAAACAGGCAACTAATGAAAAACTGTTTTTT.

This clonotype was recorded a few times. This chain connects TRBV6-2 or TRBV6-3 to TRBJ2-1; 7 bases are shared with TRBD2. Germline CDR1 MNHEY, CDR2 SVGEGT. The CDR3 loop spans 20 amino acids. Losses at the gene ends were 2 bases for V and 1 base for J; bases not matched to a gene: 17. The CDR3 DNA follows: TGTGCCAGCAGTTACCGTCTCCGTAGCGGGCACGGGGCTTCCTACAATGAGCAGTTCTTC. Translating gives CASSYRLRSGHGASYNEQFF.

This clonotype has a count of ten or more. The V call is TRBV20-1, the J call TRBJ2-3, with 9 bases that match TRBD1. In germline, CDR1 is DFQATT, CDR2 SNEGSKA (reference sequence). There are 14 residues in the CDR3. With V trimmed by 5 bases and J by 4 bases, 7 bases remained unmatched. CDR3 bases: TGCAGTGCTGCCGGGACAGGGATGCCAGATACGCAGTATTTT. Its translation: CSAAGTGMPDTQYF.

This clonotype occurred many times. The rearrangement uses TRBV28 and TRBJ2-1, with 8 bases fitting TRBD2. The CDR3 consists of 12 residues. Germline values: CDR1 MDHEN, CDR2 SYDVKM. V dropped 8 bases and J dropped 7; count of bases not matched to a gene: 4. CDR3 in amino acids: CASRGGPNEQFF. In DNA form, the CDR3 reads TGTGCCAGCCGGGGGGGCCCTAATGAGCAGTTCTTC.

This chain joins TRBV6-6 and TRBJ2-5; TRBD1 matches 11 bases. The CDR3 is made up of 16 amino acids. CDR1 MNHNY and CDR2 SVGAGI come from the germline V gene (reference sequence). V dropped 2 bases and J dropped 4; count of bases not matched to a gene: 6. The DNA for the CDR3 is TGTGCCAGCAGTTACGTGGGACAGGGGGGTTCAGAGACCCAGTACTTC. Residues: CASSYVGQGGSETQYF.

In its sample, this clonotype was seen many times. The chain recombines TRBV4-2 with TRBJ2-2; 12 bases map to TRBD1. Germline V gene sequence: CDR1 LGHNA, CDR2 YNFKEQ. Trimming at V came to 1 base and at J to 2 bases, leaving 11 bases not matched to a gene. The CDR3 loop spans 20 amino acids. This chain's CDR3 is CASSQVILGQGATNTGELFF. The CDR3 region has the DNA TGTGCCAGCAGCCAAGTGATTTTGGGACAGGGGGCAACAAACACCGGGGAGCTGTTTTTT.

This clonotype has a count of ten or more. V usage is TRBV7-9 and J usage is TRBJ2-7, with D perhaps matching TRBD1 (5 bases). Trimming stripped 5 bases from V and 2 bases from J, with 10 bases between. This CDR3 is built from 13 residues. Germline assignment: CDR1 SEHNR and CDR2 FQNEAQ (reference sequence). CDR3 DNA sequence: TGTGCCAGCAGCCCAGGGAAGACCTACGAGCAGTACTTC. This encodes CASSPGKTYEQYF.

This chain links TRBV2 with TRBJ2-2; TRBD2 is a possible D gene (7 bases). The CDR3 consists of 17 residues. V was shortened by 1 base and J by 4 bases, with 16 bases between the two germline ends. The germline gives CDR1 SNHLY, CDR2 FYNNEI. The CDR3 loop reads CASSEEVRGPPTGELFF. The CDR3 nucleotides read TGTGCCAGCAGTGAAGAAGTGCGGGGGCCGCCCACCGGGGAGCTGTTTTTT.

This clonotype was counted at least ten times. The chain links TRBV2 to TRBJ1-2; D possibly corresponds to TRBD1 (5 bases). The CDR3 sequence is 16 residues long. The germline V gene has CDR1 SNHLY and CDR2 FYNNEI. V was pared by 6 bases and J by 3 bases, with 20 bases between. The CDR3 sequence: CASSAGHRQPDYGYTF. Written as DNA, the CDR3 is TGTGCCAGCAGCGCTGGGCACAGACAGCCCGACTATGGCTACACCTTC. The full variable domain, completed using reference TRBV2 and TRBJ1-2, is EPEVTQTPSHQVTQMGQEVILRCVPISNHLYFYWYRQILGQKVEFLVSFYNNEISEKSEIFDDQFSVERPDGSNFTLKIRSTKLEDSAMYFCASSAGHRQPDYGYTFGSGTRLTVV.

This sequence joins TRBV12-3 or TRBV12-4 and TRBJ1-3, with D hard to call. The V gene lost 6 bases and the J gene lost 0 bases, with 12 bases spanning the gap. This CDR3 is built from 15 residues. As DNA, the CDR3 is TGTGCCAGCAGGACGAGGGAGAGCTCTGGAAACACCATATATTTT. Translation gives CASRTRESSGNTIYF.

In this sample, this clonotype turned up many times. The V gene is TRBV4-2, the J gene TRBJ2-3, with D possibly TRBD1 on 5 matching bases. The CDR3 consists of 14 residues. Trimming pared 3 bases from V and 1 base from J, leaving 8 bases between. CDR1 and CDR2 from the germline V gene are LGHNA and YNFKEQ. The CDR3 here is CASSHLTGTDTQYF. The CDR3 bases are TGTGCCAGCAGCCATCTGACAGGCACAGATACGCAGTATTTT.

This clonotype was observed at least ten times. J is TRBJ2-1 and V is TRBV9; D call uncertain. V lost 1 base and J 7 bases, leaving 12 bases between the germline ends. The CDR3 sequence is 14 residues long. The germline V gene has CDR1 SGDLS and CDR2 YYNGEE. In nucleotides, the CDR3 is TGTGCCAGCAGCGTACAAGGGTCTGGGAATGAGCAGTTCTTC. Translating it yields CASSVQGSGNEQFF. Drawing the rest from reference TRBV9 and TRBJ2-1, the complete variable domain is DSGVTQTPKHLITATGQRVTLRCSPRSGDLSVYWYQQSLDQGLQFLIQYYNGEERAKGNILERFSAQQFPDLHSELNLSSLELGDSALYFCASSVQGSGNEQFFGPGTRLTVL.

This clonotype was seen many times. The V gene is TRBV7-2, the J gene TRBJ2-3; D is undetermined. The germline gives CDR1 SGHTA, CDR2 FQGNSA. The V and J ends lost 4 bases and 2 bases respectively, with 7 bases between them. This CDR3 comprises 13 residues. The CDR3 spells CASSSDLTDTQYF. Here the CDR3 DNA reads TGTGCCAGCAGCTCGGACCTCACAGATACGCAGTATTTT.

At least ten counts were recorded for this clonotype. The chain couples TRBV28 to TRBJ1-5; D gene ambiguous. CDR3 length equals 11 residues. Per germline, CDR1 MDHEN and CDR2 SYDVKM. The germline V and J ends were trimmed by 6 bases and 5 bases, with 5 bases remaining between them. The CDR3, as DNA: TGTGCCAGCAGCTCGTATCAGCCCCAGCATTTT. Translated: CASSSYQPQHF.

This clonotype was counted ten times or more. This chain uses TRBV6-1 with TRBJ1-4, with a possible D match to TRBD1 (6 bases). The CDR3 loop spans 15 amino acids. V lost 4 bases and J 0 bases, leaving 9 bases between the germline ends. The germline V gene encodes CDR1 MNHNS and CDR2 SASEGT. The CDR3 reads CASSAGTTTNEKLFF. In nucleotides, the CDR3 is TGTGCCAGCAGTGCCGGGACAACAACTAATGAAAAACTGTTTTTT.

This clonotype was seen at least ten times. The CDR3: CSARDIREETQYF. In DNA form, the CDR3 reads TGCAGTGCGAGGGACATCCGTGAGGAGACCCAGTACTTC. The V gene is TRBV20-1, the J gene TRBJ2-5, with a possible D match to TRBD1 (6 bases). CDR3 length equals 13 residues. The V gene's germline CDR1 is DFQATT and CDR2 SNEGSKA (reference sequence). V was trimmed by 6 bases and J by 5 bases, leaving 16 bases between them.

This clonotype was detected only a few times. V and J are TRBV5-1 and TRBJ2-1; D is possibly TRBD1 (6 bases). The V gene's germline CDR1 is SGHRS and CDR2 YFSETQ. Trimming stripped 6 bases from V and 7 bases from J, with 14 bases between. The CDR3 totals 13 residues. The CDR3 nucleotides read TGCGCCAGCACCTACCTAGGACAGAATGAGCAGTTCTTC. This translates into CASTYLGQNEQFF.

This clonotype turned up a few times. The chain carries TRBV28 and TRBJ2-7; 7 bases fit TRBD2. Germline V CDR1 and CDR2: MDHEN, SYDVKM. V gave up 7 bases and J gave up 5 bases; unmatched junction bases: 8. This CDR3 has 13 residues. In DNA, the CDR3 is TGTGCCAGCAATGGCGGGGGTTCCCACGAGCAGTACGTC. Translating it yields CASNGGGSHEQYV.

This clonotype came up many times. V and J are TRBV7-9 and TRBJ2-3; 9 positions agree with TRBD2. V dropped 5 bases and J dropped 3; count of bases not matched to a gene: 6. Germline lookup yields CDR1 SEHNR and CDR2 FQNEAQ (reference sequence). This CDR3 is 15 amino acids long. CDR3 loop: CASSEGLAMTDTQYF. CDR3 nucleotide sequence: TGTGCCAGCAGCGAAGGACTAGCGATGACAGATACGCAGTATTTT.

This clonotype turned up a few times. This chain connects TRBV20-1 to TRBJ1-2; D unresolved. Germline values: CDR1 DFQATT, CDR2 SNEGSKA (reference sequence). The CDR3 extends over 13 amino acids. Trimming stripped 0 bases from V and 2 bases from J, with 7 bases between. CDR3 in amino acids: CSAREIGNYGYTF. CDR3 in DNA: TGCAGTGCTAGAGAAATCGGAAACTATGGCTACACCTTC.

The sample holds many counts of this clonotype. The V and J genes are TRBV7-9 and TRBJ2-5; the D gene is possibly TRBD1 (6 bases). Germline loops: CDR1 SEHNR, CDR2 FQNEAQ (reference sequence). V lost 4 bases and J 3 bases, leaving 15 bases between the germline ends. CDR3 length equals 15 residues. CDR3 loop: CASSSPGTPKETQYF. As DNA, the CDR3 is TGTGCCAGCAGCTCCCCCGGGACACCAAAAGAGACCCAGTACTTC.

The gene calls are TRBV3-1 and TRBJ2-1, with TRBD1 matching over 9 bases. There are 15 residues in the CDR3. V was pared by 4 bases and J by 9 bases, with 10 bases of the junction left unmatched. Germline V CDR1 and CDR2: LGHDT, YNNKEL (reference sequence). The CDR3 spells CASSPGTGQGGEQFF. CDR3 nucleotide sequence: TGTGCCAGCAGCCCCGGGACAGGGCAGGGAGGTGAGCAGTTCTTC.

In this sample, this clonotype turned up many times. The chain carries TRBV6-2 or TRBV6-3 and TRBJ1-1; D unclear. Trimming removed 3 bases at V and 0 bases at J, with 5 bases between. This CDR3 contains 13 residues. The germline V gene encodes CDR1 MNHEY and CDR2 SVGEGT. The chain's CDR3 is CASSYAMNTEAFF. CDR3 in DNA: TGTGCCAGCAGTTATGCCATGAACACTGAAGCTTTCTTT.

This clonotype was seen at least ten times. This rearrangement joins TRBV20-1 to TRBJ1-6; maybe TRBD1 (5 bases). CDR3 size: 14 residues. V was pared by 0 bases and J by 7 bases, with 10 bases between. CDR1 is DFQATT, CDR2 SNEGSKA, per germline (reference sequence). DNA of the CDR3: TGCAGTGCTAGAGATAGGACAAGGAATTCACCCCTCCACTTT. Its translation is CSARDRTRNSPLHF.

This rearrangement joins TRBV7-8 to TRBJ2-7; 11 nucleotides agree with TRBD2. From germline, CDR1 is SGHVS and CDR2 FQNEAQ. CDR3 length: 18 residues. With V trimmed by 6 bases and J by 1 base, 14 bases remained unmatched. CDR3 nucleotide sequence: TGTGCCAGCAGTGACCCCTTTGTTAGCGGGGGGGCGTCCTACGAGCAGTACGTC. Its translation is CASSDPFVSGGASYEQYV.